One sample yielded the 20 T cell receptor beta chains listed below, sequenced in a study of STAT5B mutations in CD4+ large granular lymphocyte leukemia. Libraries were prepared by immunoSEQ multiplex PCR; TCRdb keeps only in-frame clonotypes and omits some of them. The data show some 130 clones, approximately 61% seen once. Sequenced material: PBMCs. These receptor sequences come from a man in his 70s with CD4+ T-cell large granular lymphocyte leukemia.

This clone has only a few counts. This chain connects TRBV6-4 to TRBJ2-1; D gene unclear. This CDR3 spans 16 amino acids. V lost 0 bases and J 3 bases, leaving 12 bases between the germline ends. Germline CDR1 is MRHNA and CDR2 is SNTAGT. The DNA for the CDR3 is TGTGCCAGCAGTGACTCTTCGGGCCCGAGCTACAATGAGCAGTTCTTC. As protein: CASSDSSGPSYNEQFF.

This clone is hyperexpanded within its sample. The chain carries TRBV21-1 and TRBJ2-3; TRBD1, the D gene given by the table, was not confirmed from the DNA. TRBV21-1 is classified as a pseudogene. CDR3 length equals 13 residues. The DNA for the CDR3 is TGTGCCAGCAGCAATCACAAAAAGGATACGCAGTATTTT. Encoded protein: CASSNHKKDTQYF.

The rearrangement uses TRBV19 and TRBJ2-3; D not resolved. Germline CDR1 is LNHDA and CDR2 is SQIVND (reference sequence). CDR3 length: 15 amino acids. V shed 10 bases and J shed 6 bases, with 23 bases lying between them. DNA for the CDR3: TGTGCCACCCGCACGGCTGGGCCCTTCGGGGATACGCAGTATTTT. Amino acids: CATRTAGPFGDTQYF.

By sample share, this clone is large. The chain carries TRBV6-5 and TRBJ2-3; no clear D. V gave up 6 bases and J gave up 0 bases, with 13 bases separating them. CDR3 length: 15 residues. Per the germline V gene, CDR1 is MNHEY and CDR2 is SVGAGI. The chain's CDR3 is CASRLGATSTDTQYF. CDR3 DNA: TGTGCCAGCAGACTTGGTGCGACAAGCACAGATACGCAGTATTTT.

By frequency in the sample, this clone is hyperexpanded. The chain combines TRBV10-2 with TRBJ1-5; D might be TRBD1 (5 bases). Germline V CDR1 and CDR2: WSHSY, SAAADI. The CDR3 consists of 14 residues. V was pared by 0 bases and J by 7 bases, with 10 bases between. CDR3 region: CASSESGVNQPQHF. CDR3 in DNA: TGCGCCAGCAGTGAGTCGGGGGTCAACCAGCCCCAGCATTTT.

The chain couples TRBV19 to TRBJ2-1; D is undetermined. The CDR3 covers 15 residues. Trimming left V 1 base short and J 5 bases short, with 12 bases between. Germline CDR1 LNHDA, CDR2 SQIVND (reference sequence). CDR3 residues: CASSIGPLEHNEQFF. The CDR3 bases are TGTGCCAGTAGTATAGGCCCCCTCGAGCACAATGAGCAGTTCTTC.

This clone was detected a few times. This chain joins TRBV29-1 and TRBJ2-7, with D perhaps TRBD1 (6 bases). V lost 4 bases to trimming and J lost 5 bases, with 21 bases between them. This CDR3 spans 15 amino acids. Germline lookup yields CDR1 SQVTM and CDR2 ANQGSEA. CDR3 amino acids: CSVGRGRGGKDEQYV. The CDR3 coding sequence is TGCAGCGTTGGCCGCGGCCGAGGGGGAAAAGACGAGCAGTACGTC.

V gene TRBV9 combines with J gene TRBJ2-1; D possibly corresponds to TRBD2 (5 bases). Trimming cost V 0 bases and J 5 bases, with 12 bases left between them. Germline values: CDR1 SGDLS, CDR2 YYNGEE. The CDR3 has 15 residues. The CDR3 region is CASSVGREGNNEQFF. CDR3 in DNA: TGTGCCAGCAGCGTAGGACGGGAAGGGAACAATGAGCAGTTCTTC.

The J gene is TRBJ2-3, the V gene TRBV2, with 7 bases matching TRBD1. CDR3 length: 14 amino acids. V shed 6 bases and J 3 bases; nucleotides not matched to a gene: 6. Germline V gene data show CDR1 as SNHLY and CDR2 as FYNNEI. The DNA of the CDR3 is TGTGCCAGCAGCCCCCGACAGGGAACAGATACGCAGTATTTT. This gives the protein CASSPRQGTDTQYF. Full variable domain (remainder filled in from reference TRBV2 and TRBJ2-3): EPEVTQTPSHQVTQMGQEVILRCVPISNHLYFYWYRQILGQKVEFLVSFYNNEISEKSEIFDDQFSVERPDGSNFTLKIRSTKLEDSAMYFCASSPRQGTDTQYFGPGTRLTVL.

As DNA, the CDR3 is TGCGCCAGCAGCTTAACAGGGTACAATGAGCAGTTCTTC. As protein: CASSLTGYNEQFF. The chain uses TRBV5-1 and TRBJ2-1; D might be TRBD1 (6 bases). Germline values: CDR1 SGHRS, CDR2 YFSETQ. The CDR3 has 13 residues. Trimming took off 2 bases at V and 4 bases at J, with 7 bases between the two ends.

This clone is labeled large. The chain employs TRBV19 and TRBJ2-3, with 8 bases matching TRBD2. CDR3 size: 14 residues. The V segment lost 5 bases and the J segment 4 bases; nucleotides outside the gene matches: 5. Germline CDR1 is LNHDA and CDR2 is SQIVND (reference sequence). The CDR3 spells CASSRGGSADTQYF. The CDR3 region has the DNA TGTGCCAGTAGTCGGGGGGGGAGCGCAGATACGCAGTATTTT. Full variable domain (outside the CDR3, taken from reference TRBV19 and TRBJ2-3): DGGITQSPKYLFRKEGQNVTLSCEQNLNHDAMYWYRQDPGQGLRLIYYSQIVNDFQKGDIAEGYSVSREKKESFPLTVTSAQKNPTAFYLCASSRGGSADTQYFGPGTRLTVL.

The chain uses TRBV7-2 and TRBJ2-5; 10 nucleotides line up with TRBD2. The J segment lost 7 bases and the V segment lost 1 base, leaving 9 bases of the junction unmatched. CDR1 and CDR2 (germline): SGHTA, FQGNSA. The CDR3 is made up of 16 amino acids. CDR3 amino acids: CASSLEIGSGGGTQYF. CDR3 nucleotide sequence: TGTGCCAGCAGCTTAGAGATTGGGAGCGGGGGGGGGACCCAGTACTTC.

V usage is TRBV10-2 and J usage is TRBJ1-5; weak D call: TRBD1 (5 bases). Germline V gene data show CDR1 as WSHSY and CDR2 as SAAADI. The V gene lost 3 bases and the J gene lost 4 bases, with 10 bases spanning the gap. This CDR3 is built from 14 residues. Here the CDR3 DNA reads TGCGCCAGCAGTGAATCCGGGACGAATCAGCCCCAGCATTTT. It encodes CASSESGTNQPQHF.

The J gene is TRBJ2-6, the V gene TRBV5-1; TRBD2 matches 7 bases. The CDR3 is 18 residues long. CDR1 SGHRS and CDR2 YFSETQ come from the germline V gene. After removal of 0 bases from V and 6 bases from J, the junction contained 12 bases not matched to a gene. The DNA of the CDR3 is TGCGCCAGCAGCTTGGGGGTGGGGGGGATTCGTTCGGCCAACGTCCTGACTTTC. It encodes CASSLGVGGIRSANVLTF. Looking up the rest from reference TRBV5-1 and TRBJ2-6 gives the full variable domain: KAGVTQTPRYLIKTRGQQVTLSCSPISGHRSVSWYQQTPGQGLQFLFEYFSETQRNKGNFPGRFSGRQFSNSRSEMNVSTLELGDSALYLCASSLGVGGIRSANVLTFGAGSRLTVL.

The count of this clone is one. The chain is built from TRBV30 and TRBJ2-3; D gene unclear. The CDR3 is 13 amino acids. The germline CDR1 and CDR2 sequences are GTSNPN and SVGIG (reference sequence). Trimming shortened V by 4 bases and J by 0 bases, and 8 bases separated the two germline ends. CDR3 coding DNA: TGTGCCTGGATGATGCCTAGCACAGATACGCAGTATTTT. This gives the protein CAWMMPSTDTQYF.

J is TRBJ2-2 and V is TRBV29-1; 11 positions agree with TRBD1. The V gene's germline CDR1 is SQVTM and CDR2 ANQGSEA. The CDR3 covers 14 residues. The CDR3 DNA follows: TGCACCGTGGGACAGGGGGGCAACACCGGGGAGCTGTTTTTT. This sequence encodes CTVGQGGNTGELFF.

The V gene is TRBV30, the J gene TRBJ1-2; D uncertain. CDR1 and CDR2 from the germline V gene are GTSNPN and SVGIG (reference sequence). Trimming left V 2 bases short and J 4 bases short, with 14 bases between. This CDR3 has 14 amino acids. CDR3 DNA sequence: TGTGCCTGGAGTCTTGCTACTGGGTCCTATGGCTACACCTTC. This sequence encodes CAWSLATGSYGYTF.

The V and J genes are TRBV6-4 and TRBJ2-2; TRBD2 matches at 8 bases. The CDR3 sequence is 14 residues long. Germline assignment: CDR1 MRHNA and CDR2 SNTAGT. Unmatched junction bases numbered 4, after V lost 5 bases and J lost 5 bases. CDR3 region: CASSSGSGTGELFF. The CDR3 DNA reads as TGTGCCAGCAGTAGCGGGAGTGGAACCGGGGAGCTGTTTTTT.

The V and J genes are TRBV4-3 and TRBJ2-3, with TRBD1 identical over 8 bases. This CDR3 spans 13 amino acids. Looked up from germline, CDR1 is LGHNA and CDR2 is YSLEER. The V and J ends lost 0 bases and 15 bases, in that order; junction bases with no gene match: 8. The CDR3 loop is CASSQDFGQGQYF. The CDR3 nucleotides are TGCGCCAGCAGCCAAGATTTCGGACAGGGCCAATATTTT.

By proportion, this clone is hyperexpanded. Written as DNA, the CDR3 is TGTGCCAGCATTCTAGGGGGCGGGAGCCGTAATGAGCAGTTCTTC. It codes for CASILGGGSRNEQFF. The gene calls are TRBV6-1 and TRBJ2-1; either TRBD1 or TRBD2 may supply D (7 bases each). Germline lookup yields CDR1 MNHNS and CDR2 SASEGT. V was pared by 7 bases and J by 7 bases, with 20 bases between. The CDR3 loop spans 15 amino acids.